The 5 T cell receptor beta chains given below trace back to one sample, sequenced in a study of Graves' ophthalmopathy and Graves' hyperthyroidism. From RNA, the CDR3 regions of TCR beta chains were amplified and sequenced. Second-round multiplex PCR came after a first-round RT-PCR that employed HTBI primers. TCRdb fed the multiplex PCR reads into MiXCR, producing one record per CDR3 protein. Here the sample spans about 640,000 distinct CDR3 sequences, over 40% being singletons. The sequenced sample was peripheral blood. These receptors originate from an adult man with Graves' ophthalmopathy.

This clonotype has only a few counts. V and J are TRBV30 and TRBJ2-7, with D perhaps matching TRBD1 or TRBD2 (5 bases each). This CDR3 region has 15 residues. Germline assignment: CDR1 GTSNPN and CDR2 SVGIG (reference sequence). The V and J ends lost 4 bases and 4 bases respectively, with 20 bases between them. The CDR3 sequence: CAWTGIAPGRYEQYF. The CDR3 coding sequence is TGTGCCTGGACGGGGATCGCCCCGGGACGTTACGAGCAGTACTTC.

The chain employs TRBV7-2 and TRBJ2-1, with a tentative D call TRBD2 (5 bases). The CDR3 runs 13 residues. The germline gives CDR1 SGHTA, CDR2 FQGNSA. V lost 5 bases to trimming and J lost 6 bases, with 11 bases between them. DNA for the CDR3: TGTGCCAGCAGCCGAGGGATAGCCAATGAGCAGTTCTTC. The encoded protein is CASSRGIANEQFF.

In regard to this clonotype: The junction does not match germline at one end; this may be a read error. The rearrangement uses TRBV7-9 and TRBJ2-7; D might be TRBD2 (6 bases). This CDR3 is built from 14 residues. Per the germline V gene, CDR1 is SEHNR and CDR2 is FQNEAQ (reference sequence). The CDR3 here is CTSSSPLAGNEQYF. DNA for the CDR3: TGCACCAGCAGCTCACCCCTCGCGGGAAACGAGCAGTACTTC.

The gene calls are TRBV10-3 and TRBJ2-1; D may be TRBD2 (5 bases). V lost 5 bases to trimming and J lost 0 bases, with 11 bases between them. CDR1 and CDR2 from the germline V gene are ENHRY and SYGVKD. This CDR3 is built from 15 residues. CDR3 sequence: CAISPRASSYNEQFF. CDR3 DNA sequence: TGTGCCATCAGTCCGAGGGCAAGCTCCTACAATGAGCAGTTCTTC.

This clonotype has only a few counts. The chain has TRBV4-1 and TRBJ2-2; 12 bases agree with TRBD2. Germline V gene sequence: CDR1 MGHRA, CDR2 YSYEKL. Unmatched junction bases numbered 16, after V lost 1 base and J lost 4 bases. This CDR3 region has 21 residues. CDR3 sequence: CASSQGALPSGRALGTGELFF. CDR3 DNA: TGCGCCAGCAGCCAAGGTGCCCTGCCTAGCGGGAGGGCCTTGGGCACCGGGGAGCTGTTTTTT.